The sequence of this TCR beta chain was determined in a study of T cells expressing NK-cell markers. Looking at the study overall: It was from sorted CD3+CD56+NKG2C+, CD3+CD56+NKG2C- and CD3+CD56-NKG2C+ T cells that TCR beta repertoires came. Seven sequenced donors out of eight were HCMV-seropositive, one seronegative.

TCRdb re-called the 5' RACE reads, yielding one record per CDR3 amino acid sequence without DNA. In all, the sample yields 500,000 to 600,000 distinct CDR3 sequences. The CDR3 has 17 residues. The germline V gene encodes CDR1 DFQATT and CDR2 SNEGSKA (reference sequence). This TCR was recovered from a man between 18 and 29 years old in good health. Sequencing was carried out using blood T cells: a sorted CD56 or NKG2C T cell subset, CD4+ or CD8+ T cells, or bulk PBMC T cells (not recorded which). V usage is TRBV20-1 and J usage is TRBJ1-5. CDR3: CSAIVGADYYSNQPQHF.